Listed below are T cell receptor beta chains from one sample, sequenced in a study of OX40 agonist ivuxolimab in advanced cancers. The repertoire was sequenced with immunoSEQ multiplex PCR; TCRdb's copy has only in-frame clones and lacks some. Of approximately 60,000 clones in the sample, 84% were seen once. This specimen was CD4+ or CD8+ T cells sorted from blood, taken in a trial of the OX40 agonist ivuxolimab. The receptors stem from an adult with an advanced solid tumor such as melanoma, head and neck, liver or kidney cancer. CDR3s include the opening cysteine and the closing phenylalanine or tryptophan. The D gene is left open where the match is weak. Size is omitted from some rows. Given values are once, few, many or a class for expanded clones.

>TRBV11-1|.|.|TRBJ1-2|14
TGTGCCAGCAGCCCTACCCTTACCCCTGGGGGCTACACCTTC
CASSPTLTPGGYTF
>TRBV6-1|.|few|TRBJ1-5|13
TGTGCCAGCAGTCCCTTCGGTAATCAGCCCCAGCATTTT
CASSPFGNQPQHF
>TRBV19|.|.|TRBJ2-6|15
TGTGCCAGTAGTATAGGGACGTCAGGGGCCAACGTCCTGACTTTC
CASSIGTSGANVLTF
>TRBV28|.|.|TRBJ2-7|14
TGTGCCAGCAGGGACGTGGGGGGATCCTACGAGCAGTACTTC
CASRDVGGSYEQYF
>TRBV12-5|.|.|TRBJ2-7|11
TGTGCTAGTGGTTCATACTACGAGCAGTACTTC
CASGSYYEQYF
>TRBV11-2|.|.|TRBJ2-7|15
TGTGCCAGCAGCTTAGAAAGGGGACAAGCCTACGAGCAGTACTTC
CASSLERGQAYEQYF
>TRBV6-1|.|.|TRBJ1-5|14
TGTGCCAGCAGTGAGGGTTATAGCAATCAGCCCCAGCATTTT
CASSEGYSNQPQHF
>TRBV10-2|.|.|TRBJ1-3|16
TGCGCCAGCAGCGATTTGAATGGGCCCCGAGGAAACACCATATATTTT
CASSDLNGPRGNTIYF
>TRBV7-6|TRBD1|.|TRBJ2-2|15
TGTGCCAGCACCCGCCGGACAGGGGAGACCGGGGAGCTGTTTTTT
CASTRRTGETGELFF
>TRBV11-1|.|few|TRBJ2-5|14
TGTGCCAGCAGCTTATTGGGGGCGGGAGAGACCCAGTACTTC
CASSLLGAGETQYF
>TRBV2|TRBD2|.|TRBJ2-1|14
TGTGCCAGCAGATGGACTAGCGGCAGCAATGAGCAGTTCTTC
CASRWTSGSNEQFF
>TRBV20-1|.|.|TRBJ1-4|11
TGCAGTGCTGTCGGACAGGAAAAACTGTTTTTT
CSAVGQEKLFF
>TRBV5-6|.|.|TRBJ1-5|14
TGTGCCAGCAGCTTGACCGGGAACAATCAGCCCCAGCATTTT
CASSLTGNNQPQHF